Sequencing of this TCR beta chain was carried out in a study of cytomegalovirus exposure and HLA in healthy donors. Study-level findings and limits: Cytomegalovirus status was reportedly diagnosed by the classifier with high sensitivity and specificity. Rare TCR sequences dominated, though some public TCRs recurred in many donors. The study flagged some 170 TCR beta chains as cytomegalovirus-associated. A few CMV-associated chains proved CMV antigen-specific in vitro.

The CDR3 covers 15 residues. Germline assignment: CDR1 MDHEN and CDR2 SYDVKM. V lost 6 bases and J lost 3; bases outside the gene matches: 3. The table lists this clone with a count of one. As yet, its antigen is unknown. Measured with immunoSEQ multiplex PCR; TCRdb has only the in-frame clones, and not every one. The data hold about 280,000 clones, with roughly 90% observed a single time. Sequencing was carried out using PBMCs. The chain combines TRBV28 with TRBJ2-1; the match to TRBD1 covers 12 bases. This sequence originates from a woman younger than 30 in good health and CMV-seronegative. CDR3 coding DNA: TGTGCCAGCAGGGGACAGGGGGCGGTCTACAATGAGCAGTTCTTC. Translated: CASRGQGAVYNEQFF.